A selection of T cell receptor beta chains follows, all from one sample in a study of tumor-infiltrating lymphocytes in primary liver carcinoma. TCRdb itself ran the multiplex PCR reads through MiXCR, one entry per CDR3 protein. The sample lists roughly 78,000 distinct CDR3 sequences, 65% to 75% occurring once. Specimen: liver tumor tissue from sampling region 4. These receptors were taken from an older woman with primary liver carcinoma and hepatitis B virus infection. Each CDR3 is given with its conserved first and last residue. A D gene is named only where the DNA matches it firmly. The listing skips clone size in some rows; elsewhere it reads once, few, many or a size class.

>once|TRBJ1-2|NA|TRBV6-5
TGCGCCAGCAGGCAGGACACCGCAGAATTTGGCTACACCTTC
CASRQDTAEFGYTF
>many|TRBJ2-7|TRBD2|TRBV14
TGTGCCAGCAGCCAACTAGCGGGAGCAGGGCAGTACTTC
CASSQLAGAGQYF
>NA|TRBJ2-1|TRBD1|TRBV29-1
TGCACCTTAAGCACAGGGGTGTCCTACAATGAGCAATTCTTC
CTLSTGVSYNEQFF
>NA|TRBJ2-7|NA|TRBV4-1
TGCGCCAGCAGCCAGTCTAACCGGATAAATTACGAGCAATACTTC
CASSQSNRINYEQYF
>NA|TRBJ1-1|NA|TRBV12-3/TRBV12-4
TGTGCCAGCAGAAGGACGGGGGACACTGGAGCTTTCTTT
CASRRTGDTGAFF
>NA|TRBJ2-2|NA|TRBV11-1
TGCGCCTGCAGCTTCCGACAAGGACACGGGGAGCTGTTTTTC
CACSFRQGHGELFF
>NA|TRBJ2-2|NA|TRBV6-5
TGTGCCAGCTGGAGGACTTGGGACACCGGGGAGCTATTTTTT
CASWRTWDTGELFF
>NA|TRBJ2-1|NA|TRBV11-2
TGTGCCAGCAGCTTTATCCCACTGGGGAGCTCCTGCAATGAGCAGTCCTTC
CASSFIPLGSSCNEQSF
>NA|TRBJ2-7|NA|TRBV6-1
TGTGCCAGCACACGCCCCCCAGGACTATCGGGTGCCTACGGGCAGTACTTC
CASTRPPGLSGAYGQYF
>NA|TRBJ2-3|NA|TRBV11-2
TGTGCCAGCAGCTTAGCTGTTGGCATACCATCAGATACGCAGTATTTT
CASSLAVGIPSDTQYF
>NA|TRBJ2-6|NA|TRBV11-3
TGTGCCAGCAGCTTAGACAGCTCTGGGGGCAACATCCTGTCTTTC
CASSLDSSGGNILSF
>NA|TRBJ2-2|NA|TRBV6-5
TGTGCCAGTAATGGCGGGACGAACACCGGGGGGCTGTTTTTT
CASNGGTNTGGLFF
>NA|TRBJ2-3|NA|TRBV11-2
TGTGCCAGCACCACGGGGGCAGCAGATACGCAATATTTT
CASTTGAADTQYF
>many|TRBJ1-1|NA|TRBV7-9
TGTGCCAGCAGCCGGACGGACGGAGATGAAGCTTTCTTT
CASSRTDGDEAFF
>NA|TRBJ1-1|TRBD1|TRBV5-1
TGCGTCAGTAGAGAGGGGGCGGTGAACACTGAAGCTCTCTTT
CVSREGAVNTEALF
>NA|TRBJ2-5|TRBD2|TRBV5-4
TGTGCCAGCAACCCCCGACTAGCGGGAGCAGAGACCCAGCACTTC
CASNPRLAGAETQHF
>NA|TRBJ2-7|NA|TRBV6-6
TGTCCCAGCAGCTACAGGACATGGTTAGGGTACGAGCAGTACTTC
CPSSYRTWLGYEQYF